This T cell receptor (beta chain) was profiled in a study of lymphopenia after photon versus proton radiotherapy. Repertoires were generated with immunoSEQ multiplex PCR, while TCRdb's copy carries only in-frame clones and drops some. Of 25,000 to 35,000 clones listed, 89% are singletons. Trimming removed 7 bases at V and 0 bases at J, with 18 bases between. This CDR3 spans 17 amino acids. Sequenced material: peripheral blood, taken from a patient treated with proton-based radiotherapy. The clonotype was recovered from a woman aged 70-85 years with pancreatic cancer. Some clones in this sample may be carry-over from other donors' samples. The V call is TRBV23-1, the J call TRBJ2-2, with D perhaps matching TRBD2 (5 bases). TRBV23-1 is designated an ORF whose function remains uncertain. Here the CDR3 DNA reads TGCGCCAGCACCGAAGTGAGGGAGAGACCGAACACCGGGGAGCTGTTTTTT. The encoded protein is CASTEVRERPNTGELFF.